The present T cell receptor (beta chain) was sequenced within a study of cytomegalovirus exposure and HLA in healthy donors. Points from the study as a whole: According to an earlier analysis, most TCR beta V segments yielded productive rearrangements about 90% or about 30% of the time. Accurate predictions that matched the HLA-A and HLA-B alleles of most subjects were reportedly made from TCR beta sequences. Donors were assumed by presence/absence analyses to have roughly uniform sequencing depth.

60 Vbeta and 13 Jbeta primers were used in PCR. This table comes from immunoSEQ multiplex PCR, and its TCRdb copy is limited to in-frame clones, with some not included. The sample has some 120,000 clones, around four fifths seen once; the top ten hold approximately 0.93%. With 4 bases clipped from V and 4 bases from J, the junction kept 3 bases outside the gene matches. Germline V gene sequence: CDR1 SNHLY, CDR2 FYNNEI. The CDR3 sequence is 13 residues long. To note about this clone: Its antigen is not identified.

This receptor was taken from a human donor in good health. V and J are TRBV2 and TRBJ1-1; TRBD1 matches 7 bases. Source material: PBMCs. The CDR3 DNA sequence: TGTGCCAGCAGTGCAGGGGGTCGCACTGAAGCTTTCTTT. Amino acid sequence: CASSAGGRTEAFF.